This passage covers 8 T cell receptor beta chains from one sample sequenced in a study of T cell responses to AZD1222 COVID-19 vaccine. Repertoires were generated with immunoSEQ multiplex PCR, while TCRdb's copy carries only in-frame clones and drops some. The sample includes some 150,000 clones, 85% to 95% seen only once; the top ten take 0.9%. The sample here was peripheral blood, taken on day 0 of AZD1222 vaccination. Receptors originate from an adult in good health.

This sequence joins TRBV4-1 and TRBJ2-4; TRBD1 aligns across 7 bases. V shed 2 bases and J 0 bases; nucleotides not matched to a gene: 7. In germline, CDR1 is MGHRA, CDR2 YSYEKL. The CDR3 consists of 17 residues. The CDR3 spells CASSQPGQKTAKNIQYF. CDR3 bases: TGCGCCAGCAGCCAACCGGGACAGAAGACAGCCAAAAACATTCAGTACTTC.

The chain has TRBV7-3 and TRBJ1-5; D uncertain. V was cut by 3 bases and J by 2 bases, with 5 bases left in between. The CDR3 is 13 residues long. From germline, CDR1 is SGHTA and CDR2 FQGTGA. CDR3 sequence reads: CASSLDGNQPQHF. The CDR3 DNA sequence: TGTGCCAGCAGCTTGGATGGCAATCAGCCCCAGCATTTT.

V and J are TRBV13 and TRBJ2-1, with 8 bases that match TRBD2. The germline gives CDR1 PRHDT, CDR2 FYEKMQ (reference sequence). CDR3 length: 15 residues. V lost 5 bases to trimming and J lost 4 bases; unmatched junction nucleotides: 7. The CDR3 is CASSPPTSDYNEQFF. The CDR3 DNA sequence: TGTGCCAGCAGCCCCCCGACTAGCGATTACAATGAGCAGTTCTTC.

DNA for the CDR3: TGTGCCTGGACCCAGGGACCTGGAAACACCATATATTTT. Translated: CAWTQGPGNTIYF. The rearrangement joins TRBV30 to TRBJ1-3, with D possibly being TRBD1 (5 bases). CDR1 GTSNPN and CDR2 SVGIG come from the germline V gene (reference sequence). With 4 bases removed from V and 2 bases from J, the gap between germline ends came to 9 bases. The CDR3 is 13 residues long.

The V call is TRBV3-1 (or the pseudogene TRBV3-2), the J call TRBJ1-5, with 9 positions matching TRBD1. The CDR3 sequence is 14 residues long. Trimming took 4 bases from V and 7 from J; bases not matched to a gene: 5. CDR1 is LGHDT and CDR2 is YNNKEL in the germline V gene (reference sequence). The CDR3 DNA reads TGTGCCAGCAGCCGACAGGGGGTTGGGCAGCCCCAGCATTTT. Amino acid sequence: CASSRQGVGQPQHF.

This clone was seen just once. The rearrangement links TRBV9 to TRBJ1-3; the D gene is possibly TRBD1 (6 bases). The V end lost 1 base, the J end lost 4 bases, and 12 bases lay between the germline ends. Germline loops: CDR1 SGDLS, CDR2 YYNGEE. The CDR3 runs 15 residues. This CDR3 reads CASSVWGQYGNTIYF. The CDR3 DNA reads as TGTGCCAGCAGCGTATGGGGGCAGTACGGAAACACCATATATTTT.

The V and J genes are TRBV5-1 and TRBJ2-7, with 8 bases aligning to TRBD1. Germline V CDR1 and CDR2: SGHRS, YFSETQ. The V gene end was trimmed by 3 bases and the J gene end by 2 bases; junction bases not matched to a gene: 4. The CDR3 spans 14 residues. CDR3 in amino acids: CASSYGQGPYEQYF. The CDR3 region has the DNA TGCGCCAGCAGCTATGGACAGGGTCCCTACGAGCAGTACTTC.

As regards this clone: The same CDR3 arises from other DNA sequences in this sample as well. The chain couples TRBV6-5 to TRBJ1-1; D is ambiguous. The germline V gene encodes CDR1 MNHEY and CDR2 SVGAGI. The V and J ends lost 2 bases and 4 bases respectively, with 5 bases between them. The CDR3 has 12 amino acids. DNA for the CDR3: TGTGCCAGCAGTTACGGTGGCACTGAAGCTTTCTTT. This sequence encodes CASSYGGTEAFF.